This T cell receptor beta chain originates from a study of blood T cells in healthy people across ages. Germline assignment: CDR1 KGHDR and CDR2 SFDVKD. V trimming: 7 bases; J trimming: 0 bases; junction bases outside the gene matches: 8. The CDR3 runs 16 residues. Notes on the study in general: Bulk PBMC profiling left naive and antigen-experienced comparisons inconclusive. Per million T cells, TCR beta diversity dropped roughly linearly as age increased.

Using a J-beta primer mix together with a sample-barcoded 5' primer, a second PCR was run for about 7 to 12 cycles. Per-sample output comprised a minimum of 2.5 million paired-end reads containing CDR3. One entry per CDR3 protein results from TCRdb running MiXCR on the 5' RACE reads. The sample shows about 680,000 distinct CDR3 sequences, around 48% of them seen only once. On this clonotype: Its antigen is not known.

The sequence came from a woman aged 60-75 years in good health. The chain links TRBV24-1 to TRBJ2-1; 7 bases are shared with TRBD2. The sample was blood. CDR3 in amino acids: CATRGEGAVSYNEQFF. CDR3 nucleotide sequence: TGTGCCACCAGAGGGGAGGGTGCGGTCTCCTACAATGAGCAGTTCTTC.